The 27 T cell receptor beta chains below come from one sample, sequenced in a study of early T cells in non-severe SARS-CoV-2 infection. TCRdb processed the 5' RACE reads anew with MiXCR; each CDR3 protein has one entry. The sample has 37,000 or so distinct CDR3 sequences; 6.3% are singletons. Material: whole blood. All receptors come from an adult who was a healthcare worker with PCR-confirmed SARS-CoV-2 infection or an uninfected control (not recorded which).

The sample holds a few counts of this clonotype. The chain's CDR3 is CASSSGTGKTGELFF. The CDR3 DNA sequence: TGTGCCAGCAGCTCCGGGACAGGAAAAACCGGGGAGCTGTTTTTT. V usage is TRBV7-9 and J usage is TRBJ2-2, with 8 bases lining up with TRBD1. Germline V gene lookup returns CDR1 SEHNR and CDR2 FQNEAQ (reference sequence). The junction had 6 bases not matched to a gene; V was cut back by 4 bases and J by 5 bases. The CDR3 runs 15 residues.

This clonotype came up many times. The V call is TRBV21-1, the J call TRBJ2-1; the D segment call TRBD2 is taken from the table without a DNA check. TRBV21-1 is a recognized pseudogene. The CDR3 has 16 residues. The CDR3 reads CASSKGDGSSGDEQFF. CDR3 DNA sequence: TGTGCCAGCAGCAAAGGGGACGGGAGTAGCGGGGATGAGCAGTTCTTC.

This clonotype was observed many times. The chain links TRBV6-1 to TRBJ2-3; 8 nucleotides line up with TRBD2. The germline V gene encodes CDR1 MNHNS and CDR2 SASEGT. After removal of 8 bases from V and 2 bases from J, the junction contained 6 bases not matched to a gene. The CDR3 contains 14 residues. The CDR3 reads CASSGGINTDTQYF. For the CDR3, the DNA is TGTGCCAGCTCGGGGGGGATTAACACAGATACGCAGTATTTT.

In its sample, this clonotype was seen a few times. The rearrangement joins TRBV7-9 to TRBJ2-3, with D unclear. V was pared by 4 bases and J by 3 bases, with 5 bases between. Germline CDR1 is SEHNR and CDR2 is FQNEAQ (reference sequence). This CDR3 is 12 amino acids long. DNA for the CDR3: TGTGCCAGCAGCTGGCGAACAGATACGCAGTATTTT. Its protein is CASSWRTDTQYF.

This clonotype was seen ten or more times. This rearrangement joins TRBV7-9 to TRBJ2-1, with TRBD1 as a possible D gene (6 bases). With 0 bases removed from V and 6 bases from J, the gap between germline ends came to 15 bases. This CDR3 comprises 16 residues. CDR1 is SEHNR and CDR2 is FQNEAQ in the germline V gene (reference sequence). CDR3 in DNA: TGTGCCAGCAGCTTAGCGTCACAGGGAATCCGCAATGAGCAGTTCTTC. Its protein is CASSLASQGIRNEQFF.

This clonotype was seen a handful of times. The V gene is TRBV9, the J gene TRBJ2-6; D gene unclear. Trimming removed 3 bases from V and 0 bases from J, with 7 bases in between. The CDR3 loop spans 15 amino acids. From germline, CDR1 is SGDLS and CDR2 YYNGEE. Here the CDR3 reads CASSAYSSGANVLTF. The DNA of the CDR3 is TGTGCCAGCAGCGCATACAGCTCTGGGGCCAACGTCCTGACTTTC.

This clonotype came up a few times. This sequence joins TRBV7-2 and TRBJ2-2; no firm D call. Germline CDR1 and CDR2: SGHTA and FQGNSA. V lost 0 bases and J lost 4, with 6 bases in between. CDR3 size: 14 residues. CDR3 protein: CASSLARGTGELFF. In DNA form, the CDR3 reads TGTGCCAGCAGCTTAGCTCGTGGCACCGGGGAGCTGTTTTTT.

This chain joins TRBV12-3 or TRBV12-4 and TRBJ2-7; TRBD1 matches 9 bases. Losses at the gene ends were 5 bases for V and 5 bases for J; bases not matched to a gene: 7. This CDR3 region has 14 residues. CDR3 in DNA: TGTGCCAGCAGTCAAACAGGGGGCACAGACGAGCAGTACTTC. Translated: CASSQTGGTDEQYF.

This clonotype was detected only a few times. The chain joins TRBV5-1 to TRBJ2-7; D possibly corresponds to TRBD2 (6 bases). Germline lookup yields CDR1 SGHRS and CDR2 YFSETQ. Trimming shortened V by 0 bases and J by 5 bases, and 12 bases separated the two germline ends. The CDR3 is 14 amino acids. The CDR3 bases are TGCGCCAGCAGCTTGGGGGAGGCCCCTCACGAGCAGTACTTC. Amino acids: CASSLGEAPHEQYF. The complete variable domain, with remaining parts taken from reference TRBV5-1 and TRBJ2-7, reads KAGVTQTPRYLIKTRGQQVTLSCSPISGHRSVSWYQQTPGQGLQFLFEYFSETQRNKGNFPGRFSGRQFSNSRSEMNVSTLELGDSALYLCASSLGEAPHEQYFGPGTRLTVT.

There are a few counts of this clonotype. The chain uses TRBV7-2 and TRBJ2-3, with 8 bases lining up with TRBD1. This CDR3 region has 16 residues. The V gene end was trimmed by 0 bases and the J gene end by 5 bases; junction bases not matched to a gene: 7. Per germline, CDR1 SGHTA and CDR2 FQGNSA. CDR3 nucleotides: TGTGCCAGCAGCTTAGCGCCGGGGGACAGGAGAGATACGCAGTATTTT. Protein: CASSLAPGDRRDTQYF.

The rearrangement links TRBV11-2 to TRBJ1-1; no clear D. This CDR3 contains 16 residues. The germline CDR1 and CDR2 sequences are SGHAT and FQNNGV. V gave up 5 bases and J gave up 5 bases, with 21 bases separating them. Here the CDR3 reads CASSASTGYYVTEAFF. The CDR3 DNA reads TGTGCCAGCAGCGCTTCGACTGGGTATTACGTTACTGAAGCTTTCTTT.

This clonotype occurred many times. The rearrangement joins TRBV11-2 to TRBJ2-1; 9 positions agree with TRBD2. The V gene end was trimmed by 0 bases and the J gene end by 8 bases; junction bases not matched to a gene: 5. Germline CDR1 reads SGHAT; CDR2 reads FQNNGV. There are 15 residues in the CDR3. CDR3 bases: TGTGCCAGCAGCTTAGAAATTAGCGGGAGATATGAGCAGTTCTTC. Residues: CASSLEISGRYEQFF. Based on the CDR3 plus reference TRBV11-2 and TRBJ2-1, the full variable domain is EAGVAQSPRYKIIEKRQSVAFWCNPISGHATLYWYQQILGQGPKLLIQFQNNGVVDDSQLPKDRFSAERLKGVDSTLKIQPAKLEDSAVYLCASSLEISGRYEQFFGPGTRLTVL.

This clonotype was detected a few times. This chain connects TRBV11-2 to TRBJ1-2; no clear D gene. Looked up from germline, CDR1 is SGHAT and CDR2 is FQNNGV. Between the trimmed V and J ends, which lost 1 base and 0 bases, there was a span of 9 bases. The CDR3 runs 15 residues. The CDR3: CASSLGGKANYGYTF. Written as DNA, the CDR3 is TGTGCCAGCAGCTTAGGTGGTAAAGCTAACTATGGCTACACCTTC.

This clonotype showed up many times. This chain links TRBV11-2 with TRBJ2-6; no reliable D call. The CDR3 contains 16 residues. V was trimmed by 5 bases and J by 0 bases, leaving 11 bases between them. In germline, CDR1 is SGHAT, CDR2 FQNNGV. CDR3 sequence: CASSPRRNSGANVLTF. For the CDR3, the DNA is TGTGCCAGCAGCCCCAGACGGAACTCTGGGGCCAACGTCCTGACTTTC.

This clonotype was seen repeatedly, ten times or more. This chain joins TRBV20-1 and TRBJ2-7; no reliable D call. This CDR3 has 13 residues. Germline CDR1 and CDR2: DFQATT and SNEGSKA (reference sequence). V was cut by 4 bases and J by 5 bases, with 15 bases left in between. In DNA, the CDR3 is TGCAGTGCTAAAGGCGGAGTCTTGAACGAGCAGTACTTC. This translates into CSAKGGVLNEQYF.

The chain recombines TRBV15 with TRBJ2-3, with D unclear. V shed 1 base and J shed 6 bases, with 8 bases lying between them. Per the germline V gene, CDR1 is LNHNV and CDR2 is YYDKDF (reference sequence). The CDR3 contains 13 residues. CDR3 sequence (DNA): TGTGCCACCAGCAGAGGTCTTCCCGATACGCAGTATTTT. It encodes CATSRGLPDTQYF.

This clonotype was counted at least ten times. This rearrangement joins TRBV12-3 or TRBV12-4 to TRBJ2-1; maybe TRBD2 (5 bases). Trimming shortened V by 1 base and J by 2 bases, and 12 bases separated the two germline ends. This CDR3 region has 16 residues. The CDR3 sequence is CASSLGPPEAYNEQFF. The CDR3 bases are TGTGCCAGCAGTTTAGGCCCACCGGAGGCCTACAATGAGCAGTTCTTC.

CDR3 in DNA: TGCAGCGCGACAGGGACGGATGAAAAACTGTTTTTT. Protein: CSATGTDEKLFF. The rearrangement joins TRBV29-1 to TRBJ1-4; 7 positions agree with TRBD1. The CDR3 contains 12 residues. Germline V CDR1 and CDR2: SQVTM, ANQGSEA. V shed 7 bases and J 6 bases; nucleotides not matched to a gene: 5.

This clonotype has a count of ten or more. The CDR3 spells CASSSGSTDTQYF. The CDR3 DNA is TGTGCCAGCAGTAGCGGGAGCACAGATACGCAGTATTTT. The gene calls are TRBV6-4 and TRBJ2-3; perhaps TRBD2 as D (6 bases). Germline V gene data show CDR1 as MRHNA and CDR2 as SNTAGT. The CDR3 covers 13 residues. V was shortened by 5 bases and J by 0 bases, with 6 bases between the two germline ends.

This clonotype was seen many times. This chain uses TRBV4-1 with TRBJ1-1; D uncertain. The germline V gene encodes CDR1 MGHRA and CDR2 YSYEKL. Trimming shortened V by 3 bases and J by 9 bases, and 11 bases separated the two germline ends. CDR3 length equals 12 residues. The CDR3 DNA sequence: TGCGCCAGCAGCCAGGGTGCCTTTAAAGCTTTCTTT. This translates into CASSQGAFKAFF.

A few counts support this clonotype. The gene calls are TRBV29-1 and TRBJ2-3; no reliable D call. The CDR3 length is 14 residues. V was pared by 1 base and J by 6 bases, with 14 bases between. Germline V gene sequence: CDR1 SQVTM, CDR2 ANQGSEA. In DNA form, the CDR3 reads TGCAGCGTTGAAGGTGGTCTGGCGCCTGATACGCAGTATTTT. This codes for CSVEGGLAPDTQYF.

The chain has TRBV7-9 and TRBJ2-5; TRBD2 agrees at 11 bases. The CDR3 loop spans 17 amino acids. Per germline, CDR1 SEHNR and CDR2 FQNEAQ (reference sequence). V shed 5 bases, J shed 2 bases, and the junction held 10 bases outside the gene matches. CDR3 nucleotides: TGTGCCAGCAGCACCCTCCGTAGCGGGAGGGGGCAAGAGACCCAGTACTTC. Translating gives CASSTLRSGRGQETQYF.

This clonotype appeared many times. This chain joins TRBV28 and TRBJ2-3, with D possibly being TRBD1 (8 bases). This CDR3 contains 16 residues. Germline V gene lookup returns CDR1 MDHEN and CDR2 SYDVKM. Trimming cost V 5 bases and J 5 bases, with 20 bases left between them. The DNA for the CDR3 is TGTGCCAGCAGTCCACAGGGGGGGAAGATGCGAGATACGCAGTATTTT. It yields the protein CASSPQGGKMRDTQYF.

This clonotype has only a few counts. The chain recombines TRBV5-1 with TRBJ2-7; maybe TRBD1 (5 bases). Germline CDR1 and CDR2: SGHRS and YFSETQ. V lost 1 base, J lost 6 bases, and 14 bases lay in between. This CDR3 has 14 amino acids. The CDR3 here is CASSLYQGSIEQYF. CDR3 nucleotides: TGCGCCAGCAGCTTGTACCAGGGTTCCATCGAGCAGTACTTC.

This clonotype was counted ten times or more. The rearrangement uses TRBV7-2 and TRBJ2-2, with 8 bases that match TRBD2. Germline loops: CDR1 SGHTA, CDR2 FQGNSA. CDR3 length equals 17 residues. The J segment lost 5 bases and the V segment lost 2 bases, leaving 10 bases of the junction unmatched. CDR3 residues: CASSLPRTSGNTGELFF. The CDR3, as DNA: TGTGCCAGCAGCTTACCCCGAACTAGCGGAAATACCGGGGAGCTGTTTTTT.

The chain links TRBV5-6 to TRBJ2-2, with D possibly TRBD1 on 6 matching bases. The CDR3 length is 12 residues. V was trimmed by 4 bases and J by 7 bases, leaving 8 bases between them. CDR1 SGHDT and CDR2 YYEEEE come from the germline V gene. This CDR3 is CASSLGGGELFF. In DNA form, the CDR3 reads TGTGCCAGCAGCCTAGGGGGCGGGGAGCTGTTTTTT. Full variable domain (rest looked up from reference TRBV5-6 and TRBJ2-2): DAGVTQSPTHLIKTRGQQVTLRCSPKSGHDTVSWYQQALGQGPQFIFQYYEEEERQRGNFPDRFSGHQFPNYSSELNVNALLLGDSALYLCASSLGGGELFFGEGSRLTVL.

The gene calls are TRBV11-2 and TRBJ1-4; D gene uncertain. Germline V gene data show CDR1 as SGHAT and CDR2 as FQNNGV. The CDR3 totals 14 residues. The ends were cut back, 1 base at V and 8 bases at J, with 11 bases in the middle. The CDR3 sequence is CASSLAGPAEKLFF. The CDR3 nucleotides are TGTGCCAGCAGCTTAGCCGGGCCGGCCGAAAAACTGTTTTTT. The full variable domain, completed using reference TRBV11-2 and TRBJ1-4, is EAGVAQSPRYKIIEKRQSVAFWCNPISGHATLYWYQQILGQGPKLLIQFQNNGVVDDSQLPKDRFSAERLKGVDSTLKIQPAKLEDSAVYLCASSLAGPAEKLFFGSGTQLSVL.